The 7 T cell receptor beta chains given below trace back to one sample, sequenced in a study of cytomegalovirus exposure and HLA in healthy donors (dated by TCRdb to about 2017). Libraries were made using the immunoSEQ multiplex PCR assay. The multiplex PCR relied on a mix of 60 forward primers for TCR Vbeta segments and 13 reverse primers for TCR Jbeta segments. TCRdb stores this immuneACCESS table with in-frame sequences only. Part of the clones is absent; in the studies checked, under half of the shortfall reflects unresolved V genes, and no reason is known for the rest. This sample comprises tens of thousands of clones, roughly 80% of them detected only once. Of the sample, 6.2% is held by the ten largest clones. The sequenced sample consisted of PBMCs. All receptors come from a woman aged 45-65 years in good health and CMV-seropositive.

The genes are TRBV11-2 and TRBJ2-5, with a tentative D call TRBD2 (5 bases). The V and J ends lost 0 bases and 3 bases respectively, with 11 bases between them. Germline assignment: CDR1 SGHAT and CDR2 FQNNGV. This CDR3 is built from 15 residues. The DNA of the CDR3 is TGTGCCAGCAGCTTAGAAGCCCAGCGGAAAGAGACCCAGTACTTC. This gives the protein CASSLEAQRKETQYF.

Only a few counts were recorded for this clone. The V gene is TRBV6-5, the J gene TRBJ1-2, with D perhaps matching TRBD1 (6 bases). Germline lookup yields CDR1 MNHEY and CDR2 SVGAGI. V dropped 6 bases and J dropped 10 bases, with 15 bases sitting between them. The CDR3 contains 12 residues. The chain's CDR3 is CASRPGTLDYTF. The CDR3 DNA sequence: TGTGCCAGCAGACCGGGGACACTCGACTACACCTTC.

The rearrangement uses TRBV19 and TRBJ2-4; 7 nucleotides align to TRBD1. V gave up 5 bases and J gave up 1 base; unmatched junction bases: 5. The CDR3 has 15 amino acids. Germline V lookup: CDR1 LNHDA, CDR2 SQIVND (reference sequence). DNA for the CDR3: TGTGCCAGTAGTCAACAGGGGACGGCCAAAAACATTCAGTACTTC. This codes for CASSQQGTAKNIQYF.

J is TRBJ2-2 and V is TRBV27, with 9 bases identical to TRBD2. V lost 8 bases and J lost 4; bases outside the gene matches: 5. The CDR3 runs 14 residues. Per the germline V gene, CDR1 is MNHEY and CDR2 is SMNVEV (reference sequence). CDR3 region: CASSLREGTGELFF. CDR3 sequence (DNA): TGTGCCAGCTCCTTGCGGGAGGGCACCGGGGAGCTGTTTTTT.

This rearrangement joins TRBV7-6 to TRBJ2-3; 9 bases fit TRBD1. V lost 2 bases and J lost 2; bases outside the gene matches: 5. Per germline, CDR1 SGHVS and CDR2 FNYEAQ. The CDR3 runs 16 residues. The chain's CDR3 is CASSLLDRGFTDTQYF. CDR3 coding DNA: TGTGCCAGCAGCTTACTTGACAGGGGGTTCACAGATACGCAGTATTTT.

This clone was counted between two and nine times. The gene calls are TRBV28 and TRBJ2-7; D uncertain. V was trimmed by 6 bases and J by 5 bases, leaving 5 bases between them. Germline V gene sequence: CDR1 MDHEN, CDR2 SYDVKM. The CDR3 is 10 residues long. In DNA form, the CDR3 reads TGTGCCAGCAGAGACAACGAGCAGTACTTC. Amino acids: CASRDNEQYF.

The genes are TRBV10-3 and TRBJ2-1; 14 bases are shared with TRBD2. This CDR3 spans 14 amino acids. Germline CDR1 and CDR2: ENHRY and SYGVKD. J gave up 9 bases and V 11 bases, and 9 bases lay outside the gene matches. This CDR3 is CAVRGLAGEGEQFF. DNA of the CDR3: TGTGCCGTGCGGGGACTAGCGGGAGAGGGTGAGCAGTTCTTC.